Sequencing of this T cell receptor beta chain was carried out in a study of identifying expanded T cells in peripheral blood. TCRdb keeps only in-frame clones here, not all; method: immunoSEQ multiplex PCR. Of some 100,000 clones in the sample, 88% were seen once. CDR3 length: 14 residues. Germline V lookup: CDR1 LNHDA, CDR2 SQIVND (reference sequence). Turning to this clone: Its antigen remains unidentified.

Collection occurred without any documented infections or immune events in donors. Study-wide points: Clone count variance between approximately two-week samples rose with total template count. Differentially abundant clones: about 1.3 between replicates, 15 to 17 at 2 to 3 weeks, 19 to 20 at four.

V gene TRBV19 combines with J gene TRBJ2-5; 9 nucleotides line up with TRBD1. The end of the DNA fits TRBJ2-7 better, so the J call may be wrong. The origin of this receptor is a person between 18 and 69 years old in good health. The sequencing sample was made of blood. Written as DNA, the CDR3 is TGTGCCAGTAGTTTGCGGACAGGGGCGGACGAGCAGTACTTC. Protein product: CASSLRTGADEQYF.